This T cell receptor (beta chain) stems from a study of shared clonotypes between healthy human individuals. Data came from immunoSEQ multiplex PCR; TCRdb stores just in-frame clones and leaves some out. This repertoire shows roughly 850,000 clones, roughly 96% found once; its top ten account for about 0.25%. Only CD45RO-negative cells positively selected for CCR7 counted as naive CD8 cells, so terminally differentiated effector memory CD45RA+ cells were excluded. The receptor's source is a man aged 25 to 40 in good health. The sequencing sample was made of naive CD8+ T cells sorted from blood.

CDR3 region: CAWDTGIKETQYF. In nucleotides, the CDR3 is TGTGCCTGGGACACCGGAATTAAAGAGACCCAGTACTTC. The J gene is TRBJ2-5, the V gene TRBV30; D not certain. Germline CDR1 GTSNPN, CDR2 SVGIG (reference sequence). V lost 5 bases and J lost 3, with 13 bases in between. This CDR3 has 13 amino acids.